Following are 19 T cell receptor beta chains from one sample sequenced in a study of cytomegalovirus exposure and HLA in healthy donors. The PCR made use of 60 Vbeta and 13 Jbeta primers. Using immunoSEQ multiplex PCR, the repertoire was profiled, and TCRdb retains in-frame clones only, with some absent. The table records some 130,000 clones, around 77% of them present only once. The sample comprised PBMCs. These receptors all stem from a man aged 50 or older in good health and CMV-seronegative.

The rearrangement joins TRBV2 to TRBJ2-1; D perhaps matches TRBD1 (5 bases). Germline CDR1 reads SNHLY; CDR2 reads FYNNEI. The CDR3 is 13 amino acids. With 3 bases removed from V and 4 bases from J, the gap between germline ends came to 7 bases. The CDR3 DNA reads TGTGCCAGCAGTGACGACAGTTACAATGAGCAGTTCTTC. This encodes CASSDDSYNEQFF.

Only a few counts were recorded for this clone. The chain carries TRBV4-1 and TRBJ1-2, with D perhaps matching TRBD1 (6 bases). CDR1 and CDR2 from the germline V gene are MGHRA and YSYEKL. The CDR3 consists of 15 residues. Trimming pared 4 bases from V and 6 bases from J, leaving 18 bases between. As DNA, the CDR3 is TGCGCCAGCAGCCCTCCATCGGGCAGGGGTCATGGCTACACCTTC. Its translation: CASSPPSGRGHGYTF.

This chain connects TRBV7-3 to TRBJ2-1; 8 bases fit TRBD2. V lost 5 bases, J lost 1 base, and 4 bases stayed unmatched. The CDR3 has 15 residues. The germline V gene encodes CDR1 SGHTA and CDR2 FQGTGA. The CDR3 region has the DNA TGTGCCAGCAGCGTCACTAGCGGATCCTACAATGAGCAGTTCTTC. As protein: CASSVTSGSYNEQFF.

The chain uses TRBV19 and TRBJ2-2; D may be TRBD1 (5 bases). The CDR3 extends over 14 amino acids. The germline gives CDR1 LNHDA, CDR2 SQIVND (reference sequence). V lost 6 bases to trimming and J lost 4 bases, with 12 bases between them. CDR3 DNA sequence: TGTGCCAGTAGCCCGGACATTCCCACCGGGGAGCTGTTTTTT. Encoded protein: CASSPDIPTGELFF. The whole variable domain, filled in from reference TRBV19 and TRBJ2-2, reads DGGITQSPKYLFRKEGQNVTLSCEQNLNHDAMYWYRQDPGQGLRLIYYSQIVNDFQKGDIAEGYSVSREKKESFPLTVTSAQKNPTAFYLCASSPDIPTGELFFGEGSRLTVL.

This clone was counted between two and nine times. The chain recombines TRBV28 with TRBJ1-3, with a tentative D call TRBD1 (5 bases). Deletions cut 7 bases from V and 3 bases from J, with 16 bases between. Per germline, CDR1 MDHEN and CDR2 SYDVKM. There are 15 residues in the CDR3. The CDR3 region is CASNFGTLGGNTIYF. CDR3 nucleotides: TGTGCCAGCAATTTCGGGACTTTGGGTGGAAACACCATATATTTT.

The chain recombines TRBV28 with TRBJ2-1, with D perhaps TRBD2 (6 bases). Trimming shortened V by 6 bases and J by 6 bases, and 21 bases separated the two germline ends. Germline CDR1 is MDHEN and CDR2 is SYDVKM. The CDR3 sequence is 16 residues long. The CDR3 DNA reads as TGTGCCAGCAGCCCGACTAGTCCACTACGATCCAATGAGCAGTTCTTC. Protein product: CASSPTSPLRSNEQFF.

This clone was counted once. The J gene is TRBJ2-7, the V gene TRBV29-1, with D hard to call. The germline CDR1 and CDR2 sequences are SQVTM and ANQGSEA. V dropped 4 bases and J dropped 3 bases, with 13 bases sitting between them. This CDR3 contains 13 residues. The CDR3 nucleotides are TGCAGCGTTGCTGCAGTCTCTGGCTACGAGCAGTACTTC. Its protein product is CSVAAVSGYEQYF.

This clone was seen just once. This chain uses TRBV28 with TRBJ2-7; the match to TRBD1 covers 11 bases. The CDR3 is 14 residues long. V dropped 7 bases and J dropped 1; count of bases not matched to a gene: 3. Germline values: CDR1 MDHEN, CDR2 SYDVKM. CDR3 loop: CASKRDRGSYEQYF. CDR3 in DNA: TGTGCCAGCAAAAGGGACAGGGGGTCCTACGAGCAGTACTTC.

The chain links TRBV19 to TRBJ1-5; D remains unclear. V lost 4 bases and J 2 bases, leaving 12 bases between the germline ends. From germline, CDR1 is LNHDA and CDR2 SQIVND (reference sequence). The CDR3 length is 15 residues. The CDR3: CASSNDYLGNQPQHF. Written as DNA, the CDR3 is TGTGCCAGTAGTAACGACTACCTTGGCAATCAGCCCCAGCATTTT.

J is TRBJ1-1 and V is TRBV6-6, with 8 positions matching TRBD1. Germline-derived CDR1 and CDR2 are MNHNY and SVGAGI (reference sequence). The junction had 3 bases not matched to a gene; V was cut back by 5 bases and J by 7 bases. The CDR3 is 12 residues long. CDR3 sequence (DNA): TGTGCCAGCAGTAGAGGACAGGGTGAAGCTTTCTTT. It encodes CASSRGQGEAFF.

In its sample, this clone was seen a few times. J is TRBJ2-1 and V is TRBV18; the match to TRBD2 covers 14 bases. CDR1 is KGHSH, CDR2 LQKENI, per germline. The CDR3 contains 17 residues. With 3 bases clipped from V and 7 bases from J, the junction kept 8 bases outside the gene matches. CDR3 residues: CASSPRPGTSGGNEQFF. The CDR3 nucleotides are TGTGCCAGCTCACCCCGTCCCGGGACTAGCGGGGGTAATGAGCAGTTCTTC.

This chain links TRBV29-1 with TRBJ2-7; 9 nucleotides line up with TRBD2. With V trimmed by 4 bases and J by 5 bases, 6 bases remained unmatched. CDR3 length: 13 amino acids. Germline V gene lookup returns CDR1 SQVTM and CDR2 ANQGSEA. CDR3 nucleotide sequence: TGCAGCGTTGCCGGCGGGAGGGCCGACGAGCAGTACTTC. Translated, it gives CSVAGGRADEQYF.

The rearrangement joins TRBV10-3 to TRBJ1-5; D may be TRBD1 (6 bases). V lost 0 bases, J lost 4 bases, and 10 bases lay in between. This CDR3 has 15 amino acids. Looked up from germline, CDR1 is ENHRY and CDR2 is SYGVKD. This chain's CDR3 is CAISESSGANQPQHF. CDR3 sequence (DNA): TGTGCCATCAGTGAGTCCTCAGGGGCGAATCAGCCCCAGCATTTT.

This chain links TRBV6-1 with TRBJ2-1, with 7 bases identical to TRBD2. From germline, CDR1 is MNHNS and CDR2 SASEGT. The length of the CDR3 is 13 residues. The J segment lost 7 bases and the V segment lost 3 bases, leaving 3 bases of the junction unmatched. This chain's CDR3 is CASSDTGGNEQFF. The CDR3 region has the DNA TGTGCCAGCAGTGACACGGGGGGAAATGAGCAGTTCTTC.

V usage is TRBV5-1 and J usage is TRBJ2-2; TRBD1 aligns across 8 bases. Germline CDR1 and CDR2: SGHRS and YFSETQ. The CDR3 has 13 residues. V gave up 4 bases and J gave up 7 bases; unmatched junction bases: 3. The CDR3 reads CASSRGQDGELFF. Here the CDR3 DNA reads TGCGCCAGCAGCAGGGGACAGGACGGGGAGCTGTTTTTT.

The table lists this clone with a count of one. The genes are TRBV5-1 and TRBJ1-3; perhaps TRBD1 as D (5 bases). The germline V gene encodes CDR1 SGHRS and CDR2 YFSETQ. This CDR3 spans 13 amino acids. The V gene lost 4 bases and the J gene lost 11 bases, with 16 bases spanning the gap. The CDR3 bases are TGCGCCAGCAGCCTGATGACAGATTCTGCCATATATTTT. Its translation: CASSLMTDSAIYF.

The chain uses TRBV28 and TRBJ1-3; 8 nucleotides line up with TRBD1. Germline trimming cut 8 bases from V and 0 bases from J; bases unmatched to any gene: 12. This CDR3 comprises 17 residues. The germline V gene has CDR1 MDHEN and CDR2 SYDVKM. CDR3 sequence (DNA): TGTGCCAGCCCGCCGACAGGGGAAGGAGCCTCTGGAAACACCATATATTTT. Encoded protein: CASPPTGEGASGNTIYF. Combining the CDR3 with reference TRBV28 and TRBJ1-3 gives the whole variable domain DVKVTQSSRYLVKRTGEKVFLECVQDMDHENMFWYRQDPGLGLRLIYFSYDVKMKEKGDIPEGYSVSREKKERFSLILESASTNQTSMYLCASPPTGEGASGNTIYFGEGSWLTVV.

The sample holds one count of this clone. The rearrangement links TRBV7-9 to TRBJ2-2; possible D gene TRBD2, 5 bases. The CDR3 extends over 14 amino acids. Germline V gives CDR1 SEHNR, CDR2 FQNEAQ (reference sequence). Deletions cut 3 bases from V and 4 bases from J, with 9 bases between. The chain's CDR3 is CASSFSEGTGELFF. CDR3 DNA sequence: TGTGCCAGCAGCTTTTCTGAGGGCACCGGGGAGCTGTTTTTT.

The CDR3 DNA sequence: TGTGCCAGCAGTGTGGACAGGGGGCTTCTCGAGCAGTACTTC. This sequence encodes CASSVDRGLLEQYF. This rearrangement joins TRBV6-1 to TRBJ2-7; TRBD1 agrees at 11 bases. The V gene end was trimmed by 4 bases and the J gene end by 6 bases; junction bases not matched to a gene: 5. CDR1 and CDR2 (germline): MNHNS, SASEGT. The CDR3 runs 14 residues.